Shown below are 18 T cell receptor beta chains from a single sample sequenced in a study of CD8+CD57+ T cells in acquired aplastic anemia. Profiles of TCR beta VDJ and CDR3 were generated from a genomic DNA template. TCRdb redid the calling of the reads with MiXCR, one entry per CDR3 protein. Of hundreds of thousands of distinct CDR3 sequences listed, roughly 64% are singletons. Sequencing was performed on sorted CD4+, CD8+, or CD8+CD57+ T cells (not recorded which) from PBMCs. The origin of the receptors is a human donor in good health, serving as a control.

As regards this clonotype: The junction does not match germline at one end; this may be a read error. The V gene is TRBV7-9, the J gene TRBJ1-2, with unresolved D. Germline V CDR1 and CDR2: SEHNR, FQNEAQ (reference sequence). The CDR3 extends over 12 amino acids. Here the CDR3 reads CASNEQDYGYTF. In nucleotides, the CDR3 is TGCGCCAGCAATGAGCAGGACTATGGCTACACCTTC.

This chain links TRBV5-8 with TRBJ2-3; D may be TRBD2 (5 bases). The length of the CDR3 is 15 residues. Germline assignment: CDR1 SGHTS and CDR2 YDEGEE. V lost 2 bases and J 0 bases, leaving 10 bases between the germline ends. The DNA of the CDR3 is TGTGCCAGCAGCTTCGGGCTAGCTAGCACAGATACGCAGTATTTT. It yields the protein CASSFGLASTDTQYF.

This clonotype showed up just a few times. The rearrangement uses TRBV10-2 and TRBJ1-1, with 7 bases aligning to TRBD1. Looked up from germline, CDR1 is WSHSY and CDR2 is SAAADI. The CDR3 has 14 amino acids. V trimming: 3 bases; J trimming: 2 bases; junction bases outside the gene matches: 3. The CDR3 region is CASSENRGNTEAFF. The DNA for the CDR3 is TGCGCCAGCAGTGAAAACAGGGGAAACACTGAAGCTTTCTTT.

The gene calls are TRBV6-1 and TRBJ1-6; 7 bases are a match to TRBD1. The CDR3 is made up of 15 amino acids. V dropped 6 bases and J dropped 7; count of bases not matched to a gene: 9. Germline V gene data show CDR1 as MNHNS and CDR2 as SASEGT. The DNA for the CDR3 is TGTGCCAGCAGCGTCGGGACAGAGAAGAATTCACCCCTCCACTTT. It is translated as CASSVGTEKNSPLHF.

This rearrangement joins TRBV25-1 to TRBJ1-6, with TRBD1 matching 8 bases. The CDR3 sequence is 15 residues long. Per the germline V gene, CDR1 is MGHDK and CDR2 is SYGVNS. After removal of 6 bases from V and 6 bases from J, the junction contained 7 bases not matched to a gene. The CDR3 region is CASSPRQGINSPLHF. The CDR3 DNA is TGTGCCAGCAGCCCGAGACAGGGGATTAATTCACCCCTCCACTTT.

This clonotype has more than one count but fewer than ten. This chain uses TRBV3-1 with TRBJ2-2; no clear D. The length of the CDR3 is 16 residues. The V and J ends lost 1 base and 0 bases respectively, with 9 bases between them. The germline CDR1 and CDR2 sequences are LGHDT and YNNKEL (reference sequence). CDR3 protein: CASSQVPPPNTGELFF. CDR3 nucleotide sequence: TGTGCCAGCAGCCAAGTCCCCCCACCGAACACCGGGGAGCTGTTTTTT.

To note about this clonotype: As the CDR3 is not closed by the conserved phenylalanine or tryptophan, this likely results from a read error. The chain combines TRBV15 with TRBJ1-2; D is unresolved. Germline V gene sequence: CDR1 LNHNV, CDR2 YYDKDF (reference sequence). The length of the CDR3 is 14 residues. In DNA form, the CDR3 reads TGCGCCAGCAGCCAAGCTCTGGATAGCTCTGGCTACACCATA. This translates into CASSQALDSSGYTI.

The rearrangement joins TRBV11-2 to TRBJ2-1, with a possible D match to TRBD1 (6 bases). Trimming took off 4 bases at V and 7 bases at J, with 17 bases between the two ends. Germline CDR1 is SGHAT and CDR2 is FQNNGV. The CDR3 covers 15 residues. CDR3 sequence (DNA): TGTGCCAGCAGCTCAGGGGCGCGAGGATGGAATGAGCAGTTCTTC. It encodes CASSSGARGWNEQFF.

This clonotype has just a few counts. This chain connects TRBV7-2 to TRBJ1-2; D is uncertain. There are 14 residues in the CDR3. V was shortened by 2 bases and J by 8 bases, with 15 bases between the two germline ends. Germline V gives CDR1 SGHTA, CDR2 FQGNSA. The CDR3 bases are TGTGCCAGCAGCTTAAAGGCCCGGAAGGGAGGCTACACCTTC. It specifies CASSLKARKGGYTF. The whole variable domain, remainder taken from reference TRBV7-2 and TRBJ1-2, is GAGVSQSPSNKVTEKGKDVELRCDPISGHTALYWYRQSLGQGLEFLIYFQGNSAPDKSGLPSDRFSAERTGGSVSTLTIQRTQQEDSAVYLCASSLKARKGGYTFGSGTRLTVV.

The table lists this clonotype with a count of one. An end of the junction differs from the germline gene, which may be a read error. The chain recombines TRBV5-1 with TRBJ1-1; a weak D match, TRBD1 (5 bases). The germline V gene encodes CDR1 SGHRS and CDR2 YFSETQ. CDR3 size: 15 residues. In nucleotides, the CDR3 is TGTGCCAGCAGCAATGGATCGGGGGGGGACACTGAAGCTTTCTTT. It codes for CASSNGSGGDTEAFF.

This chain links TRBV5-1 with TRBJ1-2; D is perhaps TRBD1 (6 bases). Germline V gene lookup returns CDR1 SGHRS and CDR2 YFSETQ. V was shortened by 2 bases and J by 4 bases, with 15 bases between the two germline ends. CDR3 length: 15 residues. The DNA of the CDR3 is TGCGCCAGCAGCTTAGAGAGGGGGACCCCCTATGGCTACACCTTC. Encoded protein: CASSLERGTPYGYTF. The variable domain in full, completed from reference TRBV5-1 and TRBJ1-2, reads KAGVTQTPRYLIKTRGQQVTLSCSPISGHRSVSWYQQTPGQGLQFLFEYFSETQRNKGNFPGRFSGRQFSNSRSEMNVSTLELGDSALYLCASSLERGTPYGYTFGSGTRLTVV.

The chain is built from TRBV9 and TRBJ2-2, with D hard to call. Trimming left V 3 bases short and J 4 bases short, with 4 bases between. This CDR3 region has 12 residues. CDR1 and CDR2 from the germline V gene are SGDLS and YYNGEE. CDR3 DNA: TGTGCCAGCAGCGCCAGCACCGGGGAGCTGTTTTTT. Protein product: CASSASTGELFF.

DNA of the CDR3: TGTGCCAGCAGGCCCTGGGGGAGCTATGGCTACACCTTC. This gives the protein CASRPWGSYGYTF. The chain joins TRBV10-3 to TRBJ1-2; tentative D call: TRBD1 (5 bases). The CDR3 has 13 amino acids. V lost 10 bases and J lost 4, with 16 bases in between. In germline, CDR1 is ENHRY, CDR2 SYGVKD.

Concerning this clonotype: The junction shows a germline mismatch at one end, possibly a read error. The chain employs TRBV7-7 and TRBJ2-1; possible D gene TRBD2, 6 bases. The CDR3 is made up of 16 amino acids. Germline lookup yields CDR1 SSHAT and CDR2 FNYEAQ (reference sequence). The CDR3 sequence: CASSPRESTSSNEQFF. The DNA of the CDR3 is TGTGCTAGCAGCCCCCGGGAGTCGACATCCTCCAATGAGCAGTTCTTC.

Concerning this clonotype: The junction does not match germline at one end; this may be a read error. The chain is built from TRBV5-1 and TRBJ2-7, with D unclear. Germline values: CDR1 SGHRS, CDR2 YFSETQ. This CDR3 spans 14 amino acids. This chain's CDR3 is CASSQELRHSEQYF. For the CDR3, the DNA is TGTGCCAGCAGCCAGGAATTGCGGCACTCCGAGCAGTACTTC.

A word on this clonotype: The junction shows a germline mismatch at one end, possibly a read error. CDR3 amino acids: CASSNWDRDSEQF. In DNA, the CDR3 is TGTGCCAGCAGCAACTGGGACAGGGATTCCGAGCAGTTT. V and J are TRBV9 and TRBJ1-1; 9 bases map to TRBD1. CDR1 is SGDLS and CDR2 is YYNGEE in the germline V gene. This CDR3 is built from 13 residues. The whole variable domain, remainder taken from reference TRBV9 and TRBJ1-1, is DSGVTQTPKHLITATGQRVTLRCSPRSGDLSVYWYQQSLDQGLQFLIQYYNGEERAKGNILERFSAQQFPDLHSELNLSSLELGDSALYFCASSNWDRDSEQFGQGTRLTVV.

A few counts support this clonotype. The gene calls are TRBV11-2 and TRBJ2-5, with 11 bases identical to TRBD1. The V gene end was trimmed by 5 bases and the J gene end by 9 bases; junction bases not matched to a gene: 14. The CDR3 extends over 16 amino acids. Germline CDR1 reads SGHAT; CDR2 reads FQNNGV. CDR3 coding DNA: TGTGCCAGCAGCACTGGACAGGGGGCATCCTTCCAGCCCCAGTACTTC. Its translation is CASSTGQGASFQPQYF. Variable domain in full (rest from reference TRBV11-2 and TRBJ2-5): EAGVAQSPRYKIIEKRQSVAFWCNPISGHATLYWYQQILGQGPKLLIQFQNNGVVDDSQLPKDRFSAERLKGVDSTLKIQPAKLEDSAVYLCASSTGQGASFQPQYFGPGTRLLVL.

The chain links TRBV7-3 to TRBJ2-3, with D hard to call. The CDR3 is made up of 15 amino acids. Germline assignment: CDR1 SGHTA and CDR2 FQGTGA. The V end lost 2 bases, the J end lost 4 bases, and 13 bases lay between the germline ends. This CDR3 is CASSLAGDVADTQYF. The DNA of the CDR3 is TGTGCCAGCAGCTTAGCCGGAGACGTAGCAGATACGCAGTATTTT.